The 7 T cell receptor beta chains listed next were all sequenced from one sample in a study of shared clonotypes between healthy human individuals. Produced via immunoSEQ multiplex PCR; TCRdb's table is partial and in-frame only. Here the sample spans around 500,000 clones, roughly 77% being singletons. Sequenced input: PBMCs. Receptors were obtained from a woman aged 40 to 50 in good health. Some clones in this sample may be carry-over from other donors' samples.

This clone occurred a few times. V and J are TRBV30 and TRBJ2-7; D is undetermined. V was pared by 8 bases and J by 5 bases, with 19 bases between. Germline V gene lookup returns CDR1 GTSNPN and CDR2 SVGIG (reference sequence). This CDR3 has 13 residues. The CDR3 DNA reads TGTGCCACCCCGTCGGGCTTCTGGGACGAGCAGTACTTC. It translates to CATPSGFWDEQYF.

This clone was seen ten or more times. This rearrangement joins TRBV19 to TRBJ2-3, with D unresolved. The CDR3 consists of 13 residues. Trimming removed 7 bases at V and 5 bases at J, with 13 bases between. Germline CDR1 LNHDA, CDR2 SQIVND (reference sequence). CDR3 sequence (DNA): TGTGCCAGTACCCCAAGACCGGGAGATACGCAGTATTTT. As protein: CASTPRPGDTQYF.

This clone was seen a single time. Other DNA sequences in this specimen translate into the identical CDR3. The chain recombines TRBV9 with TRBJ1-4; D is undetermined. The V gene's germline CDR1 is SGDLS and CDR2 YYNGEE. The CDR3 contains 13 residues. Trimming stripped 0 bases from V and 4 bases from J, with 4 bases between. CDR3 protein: CASSVGLNEKLFF. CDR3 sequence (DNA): TGTGCCAGCAGCGTAGGACTTAATGAAAAACTGTTTTTT.

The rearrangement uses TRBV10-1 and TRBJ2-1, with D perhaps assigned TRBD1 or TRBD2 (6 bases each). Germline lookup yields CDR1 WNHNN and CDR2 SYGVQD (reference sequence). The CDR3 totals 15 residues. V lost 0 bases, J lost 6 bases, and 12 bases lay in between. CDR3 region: CASSESGGPGNEQFF. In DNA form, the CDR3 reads TGCGCCAGCAGTGAGTCTGGGGGGCCGGGCAATGAGCAGTTCTTC.

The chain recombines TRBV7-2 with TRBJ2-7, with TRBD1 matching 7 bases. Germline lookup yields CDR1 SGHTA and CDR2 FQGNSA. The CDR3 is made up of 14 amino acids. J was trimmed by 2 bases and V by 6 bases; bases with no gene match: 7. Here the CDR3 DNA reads TGTGCCAGCAGTCTTCGGACAGGTCCCTACGAGCAGTACTTC. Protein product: CASSLRTGPYEQYF.

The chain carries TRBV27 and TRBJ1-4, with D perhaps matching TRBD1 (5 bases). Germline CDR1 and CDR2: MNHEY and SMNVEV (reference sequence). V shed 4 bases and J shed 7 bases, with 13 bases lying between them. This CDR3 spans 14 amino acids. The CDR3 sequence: CASSSRQGAEKLFF. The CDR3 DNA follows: TGTGCCAGCAGTTCAAGACAAGGGGCTGAAAAACTGTTTTTT.

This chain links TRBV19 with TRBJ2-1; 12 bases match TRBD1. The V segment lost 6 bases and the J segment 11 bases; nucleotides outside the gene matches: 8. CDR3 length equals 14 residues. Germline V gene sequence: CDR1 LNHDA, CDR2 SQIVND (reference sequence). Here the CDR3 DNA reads TGTGCCAGTAGCTCCGGGACAGGGGGCGCTAAGCAGTTCTTC. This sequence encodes CASSSGTGGAKQFF. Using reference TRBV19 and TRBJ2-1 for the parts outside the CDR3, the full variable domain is DGGITQSPKYLFRKEGQNVTLSCEQNLNHDAMYWYRQDPGQGLRLIYYSQIVNDFQKGDIAEGYSVSREKKESFPLTVTSAQKNPTAFYLCASSSGTGGAKQFFGPGTRLTVL.